These 4 T cell receptor beta chains originate from one sample sequenced in a study of spatial heterogeneity in lung cancer. Each CDR3 protein gets one entry after TCRdb re-called the 5' RACE reads with MiXCR. Of approximately 81,000 distinct CDR3 sequences in the sample, roughly 12% are singletons; the top ten hold 4.6%. Specified time point: sample taken at primary tumor resection. Unsorted whole RNA of tumor, nontumor lung or frozen PBMC was sequenced. The input for sequencing was PBMCs, taken at surgery. These receptors all stem from a male donor with early-stage non-small cell lung cancer.

This chain links TRBV6-5 with TRBJ1-3, with unresolved D. The V and J ends lost 5 bases and 0 bases respectively, with 11 bases between them. The CDR3 has 15 residues. Germline CDR1 is MNHEY and CDR2 is SVGAGI. CDR3 protein: CASSTQANSGNTIYF. CDR3 bases: TGTGCCAGCAGTACCCAGGCCAACTCTGGAAACACCATATATTTT.

About this clonotype itself: One end of the junction fails to match germline, which may point to a read error. This chain uses TRBV4-2 with TRBJ2-1, with D possibly TRBD1 on 6 matching bases. Germline V gene data show CDR1 as LGHNA and CDR2 as YNFKEQ. The CDR3 covers 16 residues. The CDR3 coding sequence is TGTGCCAGCAGCAAAGATCCCGGGACAAGCTACAATGAGCAGTTCTTC. Amino acid sequence: CASSKDPGTSYNEQFF.

The table lists this clonotype with a few counts. The chain employs TRBV5-1 and TRBJ2-2; D is undetermined. CDR1 and CDR2 from the germline V gene are SGHRS and YFSETQ. The V and J ends lost 0 bases and 8 bases respectively, with 5 bases between them. This CDR3 comprises 12 residues. CDR3 DNA sequence: TGCGCCAGCAGCTTGGATTGGGGGGAGCTGTTTTTT. Translated, it gives CASSLDWGELFF.

In this sample, this clonotype turned up a few times. The gene calls are TRBV6-1 and TRBJ2-2; D is perhaps TRBD1 (5 bases). Deletions cut 0 bases from V and 8 bases from J, with 13 bases between. CDR1 and CDR2 (germline): MNHNS, SASEGT. The CDR3 covers 15 residues. CDR3 nucleotides: TGTGCCAGCAGTGAAGCCCTTCCCAGGGCGGGGGAGCTGTTTTTT. Translating it yields CASSEALPRAGELFF.